One and the same sample provided the 24 T cell receptor beta chains below, sequenced in a study of CD8 T cells in ankylosing spondylitis. A single record per CDR3 protein comes from TCRdb applying MiXCR to the 5' RACE reads. The sample shows about 92,000 distinct CDR3 sequences, about 9.1% of them seen only once. Sequencing used blood, either unsorted or a sorted T cell fraction (not recorded which). Receptors originate from a male donor with ankylosing spondylitis or in good health (not recorded which).

The sample holds many counts of this clonotype. The rearrangement uses TRBV20-1 and TRBJ1-6; D remains unclear. CDR3 length: 12 amino acids. Per the germline V gene, CDR1 is DFQATT and CDR2 is SNEGSKA (reference sequence). V was clipped by 6 bases and J by 7 bases, with 10 bases between them. This chain's CDR3 is CSAERNNSPLHF. The DNA of the CDR3 is TGCAGTGCCGAACGTAACAATTCACCCCTCCACTTT.

A remark on this clonotype: The junction does not match germline at one end; this may be a read error. V usage is TRBV3-1 and J usage is TRBJ2-5, with 7 nucleotides matching TRBD2. The CDR3 sequence is 18 residues long. Germline lookup yields CDR1 LGHDT and CDR2 YNNKEL (reference sequence). Here the CDR3 DNA reads TGTGCCAGCTGCCAACCAGTAGCGGGTGCATTATCGGGAGAGACCCAGTACTTC. Its protein product is CASCQPVAGALSGETQYF.

In this sample, this clonotype turned up many times. The J gene is TRBJ1-2, the V gene TRBV30; 10 nucleotides agree with TRBD1. V shed 8 bases and J 6 bases; nucleotides not matched to a gene: 15. Per the germline V gene, CDR1 is GTSNPN and CDR2 is SVGIG (reference sequence). The CDR3 covers 15 residues. CDR3 loop: CARTGSGQGFDGYTF. As DNA, the CDR3 is TGTGCCCGTACGGGGTCGGGACAGGGGTTCGATGGCTACACCTTC.

There are many counts of this clonotype. This chain joins TRBV6-5 and TRBJ1-2, with unresolved D. CDR1 is MNHEY and CDR2 is SVGAGI in the germline V gene. Trimming pared 2 bases from V and 8 bases from J, leaving 12 bases between. CDR3 length: 13 residues. DNA for the CDR3: TGTGCCAGCAGTTACCGCGTTTTTAGCGGCTACACCTTC. It specifies CASSYRVFSGYTF.

In this sample, this clonotype turned up many times. V and J are TRBV5-6 and TRBJ2-1; 8 bases agree with TRBD1. The CDR3 runs 15 residues. Germline V lookup: CDR1 SGHDT, CDR2 YYEEEE. Germline trimming cut 4 bases from V and 7 bases from J; bases unmatched to any gene: 10. Here the CDR3 reads CASSVTGEIRNEQFF. CDR3 in DNA: TGTGCCAGCAGCGTGACAGGGGAGATTCGGAATGAGCAGTTCTTC.

This clonotype was detected ten times or more. The chain employs TRBV7-2 and TRBJ2-7, with TRBD2 matching 9 bases. Looked up from germline, CDR1 is SGHTA and CDR2 is FQGNSA. V trimming: 5 bases; J trimming: 3 bases; junction bases outside the gene matches: 11. The CDR3 has 16 residues. The CDR3 DNA reads as TGTGCCAGCAGCCCCATTGGGACTAGCAGAGACTACGAGCAGTACTTC. Translating gives CASSPIGTSRDYEQYF.

This clonotype has a handful of counts. The chain couples TRBV20-1 to TRBJ1-2; TRBD1 agrees at 8 bases. The CDR3 covers 14 residues. Per germline, CDR1 DFQATT and CDR2 SNEGSKA (reference sequence). The CDR3 DNA reads TGCAGCGGGGACAGGCCTCCAGTTAACTATGGCTACACCTTC. Translated, it gives CSGDRPPVNYGYTF.

About this clonotype: At one end the junction does not follow the germline gene, possibly because of a read error. The rearrangement joins TRBV5-5 to TRBJ1-2; a possible D gene is TRBD1 (6 bases). Looked up from germline, CDR1 is SGHKS and CDR2 is YYEKEE (reference sequence). This CDR3 is 15 amino acids long. DNA for the CDR3: TGTGCCAGCAGCCCCTCGACAGGAAAGAACTATGACTACACCTTC. Amino acids: CASSPSTGKNYDYTF.

This clonotype has a count of ten or more. CDR3 region: CASSAWTGGDTQYF. The DNA of the CDR3 is TGTGCCAGCAGCGCTTGGACGGGGGGAGATACGCAGTATTTT. The V and J genes are TRBV9 and TRBJ2-3; TRBD2 agrees at 7 bases. Germline CDR1 SGDLS, CDR2 YYNGEE. With V trimmed by 3 bases and J by 5 bases, 6 bases remained unmatched. The CDR3 is made up of 14 amino acids.

With regard to this clonotype: One end of the junction varies from germline; a read error may be responsible. J is TRBJ2-1 and V is TRBV12-3 or TRBV12-4; a weak D match, TRBD1 (5 bases). There are 13 residues in the CDR3. CDR3 nucleotides: TGTACCAGCAACCCGTACGCCCAGGGTGAGCAGTTCTTC. Its translation: CTSNPYAQGEQFF.

This clonotype came up a few times. The V gene is TRBV30, the J gene TRBJ1-4, with D possibly matching TRBD1 (6 bases). Trimming took 2 bases from V and 8 from J, leaving 12 bases between them. Germline V gene lookup returns CDR1 GTSNPN and CDR2 SVGIG (reference sequence). The CDR3 loop spans 13 amino acids. CDR3 coding DNA: TGTGCCTGGAGTTCAGGGGCGGGCGAAAAACTGTTTTTT. Translation gives CAWSSGAGEKLFF.

Remarks on this clonotype: A read error is possible here, since a much larger clone lies one base away. V usage is TRBV10-3 and J usage is TRBJ1-6; 7 bases map to TRBD1. J was trimmed by 9 bases and V by 2 bases; bases with no gene match: 10. The CDR3 sequence is 16 residues long. The germline CDR1 and CDR2 sequences are ENHRY and SYGVKD. The CDR3 reads CAISETQGPVCSPLHF. Here the CDR3 DNA reads TGTGCCATCAGTGAGACACAGGGGCCAGTGTGTTCACCCCTCCACTTT.

This clonotype was seen only a few times. This sequence joins TRBV30 and TRBJ2-3; possible D gene TRBD2, 6 bases. The CDR3 spans 14 residues. V lost 1 base and J 6 bases, leaving 14 bases between the germline ends. The V gene's germline CDR1 is GTSNPN and CDR2 SVGIG (reference sequence). CDR3 bases: TGTGCCTGGAGTGACGGGAGCGTCGTCGATACGCAGTATTTT. Protein product: CAWSDGSVVDTQYF.

This clonotype was counted ten times or more. The chain couples TRBV27 to TRBJ2-7; 9 bases line up with TRBD1. Germline V CDR1 and CDR2: MNHEY, SMNVEV (reference sequence). This CDR3 has 16 amino acids. After removal of 4 bases from V and 0 bases from J, the junction contained 7 bases not matched to a gene. CDR3 DNA: TGTGCCAGCAGTTCTCCCGGGACAGGGTCCTCCTACGAGCAGTACTTC. Its translation: CASSSPGTGSSYEQYF.

V gene TRBV7-2 combines with J gene TRBJ1-2; 8 bases match TRBD1. The ends lost 2 bases at V and 5 bases at J; junction bases unmatched: 10. Germline V gene data show CDR1 as SGHTA and CDR2 as FQGNSA. The CDR3 length is 16 residues. The CDR3 nucleotides read TGTGCCAGCAGCTTAAACCCGACAGGGGCGCGGTATGGCTACACCTTC. This translates into CASSLNPTGARYGYTF.

This clonotype has at least ten counts. The V gene is TRBV20-1, the J gene TRBJ1-4; 7 nucleotides match TRBD1. This CDR3 comprises 13 residues. The ends lost 2 bases at V and 8 bases at J; junction bases unmatched: 5. CDR1 and CDR2 (germline): DFQATT, SNEGSKA (reference sequence). The chain's CDR3 is CSARQGVGEKLFF. The CDR3 DNA sequence: TGCAGTGCTAGACAGGGGGTGGGGGAAAAACTGTTTTTT.

The chain carries TRBV20-1 and TRBJ2-1, with D tentatively TRBD1 or TRBD2 (6 bases each). The germline gives CDR1 DFQATT, CDR2 SNEGSKA (reference sequence). V lost 0 bases and J lost 2, with 11 bases in between. The CDR3 runs 15 residues. This CDR3 reads CSARDRGLPYNEQFF. As DNA, the CDR3 is TGCAGTGCTAGAGATCGGGGGCTTCCCTACAATGAGCAGTTCTTC.

This clonotype appeared many times. The chain couples TRBV10-3 to TRBJ2-7, with D tentatively TRBD2 (6 bases). V lost 6 bases and J 0 bases, leaving 12 bases between the germline ends. The CDR3 loop spans 14 amino acids. Germline CDR1 reads ENHRY; CDR2 reads SYGVKD. This CDR3 reads CAISPGTGSYEQYF. The CDR3 coding sequence is TGTGCCATCAGCCCCGGGACTGGCTCCTACGAGCAGTACTTC.

The V gene is TRBV7-2, the J gene TRBJ2-2, with 7 bases aligning to TRBD2. There are 16 residues in the CDR3. The trim removed 2 bases at V and 5 bases at J, leaving 8 bases unmatched. Germline lookup yields CDR1 SGHTA and CDR2 FQGNSA. The chain's CDR3 is CASSLLGGGSTGELFF. The CDR3 DNA reads TGTGCCAGCAGCTTACTGGGGGGGGGTTCGACCGGGGAGCTGTTTTTT.

Ten or more counts support this clonotype. The rearrangement joins TRBV7-2 to TRBJ2-1; D perhaps matches TRBD1 (6 bases). From germline, CDR1 is SGHTA and CDR2 FQGNSA. The CDR3 extends over 16 amino acids. Trimming shortened V by 0 bases and J by 3 bases, and 12 bases separated the two germline ends. Here the CDR3 reads CASSLAGQGNYNEQFF. In nucleotides, the CDR3 is TGTGCCAGCAGCTTAGCGGGGCAGGGGAACTACAATGAGCAGTTCTTC.

This clonotype was seen many times. The chain couples TRBV29-1 to TRBJ1-1; D uncertain. Germline V gene data show CDR1 as SQVTM and CDR2 as ANQGSEA. V was pared by 1 base and J by 3 bases, with 3 bases between. This CDR3 has 11 amino acids. The CDR3 DNA is TGCAGCGTTGAAGGGTACACTGAAGCTTTCTTT. This translates into CSVEGYTEAFF.

This clonotype appeared many times. This sequence joins TRBV20-1 and TRBJ1-2; D not resolved. The CDR3 sequence is 12 residues long. V shed 5 bases and J shed 0 bases, with 7 bases lying between them. Germline assignment: CDR1 DFQATT and CDR2 SNEGSKA (reference sequence). CDR3 region: CSAPGANYGYTF. CDR3 in DNA: TGCAGTGCTCCTGGTGCTAACTATGGCTACACCTTC.

This clonotype was observed many times. The rearrangement links TRBV5-4 to TRBJ1-1; D perhaps matches TRBD1 (5 bases). This CDR3 spans 14 amino acids. The germline V and J ends were trimmed by 5 bases and 0 bases, with 11 bases remaining between them. Germline V gives CDR1 SGHNT, CDR2 YYREEE (reference sequence). The CDR3 region is CASRPDRMNTEAFF. The CDR3 DNA reads as TGTGCCAGCAGACCTGACAGAATGAACACTGAAGCTTTCTTT.

This clonotype was counted ten times or more. CDR3 loop: CSAWRTDVAKNIQYF. CDR3 nucleotide sequence: TGCAGTGCCTGGAGGACAGACGTAGCCAAAAACATTCAGTACTTC. V gene TRBV20-1 combines with J gene TRBJ2-4; the D gene is possibly TRBD1 (6 bases). The V end was cut by 6 bases, the J end by 0 bases, with 15 bases between. Per the germline V gene, CDR1 is DFQATT and CDR2 is SNEGSKA (reference sequence). CDR3 length: 15 residues.